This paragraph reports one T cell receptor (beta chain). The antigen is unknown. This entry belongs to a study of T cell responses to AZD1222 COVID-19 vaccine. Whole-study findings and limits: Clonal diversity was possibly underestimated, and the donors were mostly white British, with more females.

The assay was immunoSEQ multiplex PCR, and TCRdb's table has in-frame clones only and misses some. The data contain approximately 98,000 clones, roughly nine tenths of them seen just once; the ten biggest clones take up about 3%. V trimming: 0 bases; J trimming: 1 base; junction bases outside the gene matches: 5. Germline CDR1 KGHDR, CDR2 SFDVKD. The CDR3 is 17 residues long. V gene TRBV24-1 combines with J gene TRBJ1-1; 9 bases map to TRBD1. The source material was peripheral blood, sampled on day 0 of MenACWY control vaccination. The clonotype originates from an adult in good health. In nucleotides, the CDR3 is TGTGCCACCAGTGATTTGAGGGGACAGGGAACGAACACTGAAGCTTTCTTT. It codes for CATSDLRGQGTNTEAFF.